This note documents a single T cell receptor beta chain sequence. The sample is drawn from a study of shared clonotypes between healthy human individuals. Researchers divided each subset's genomic DNA evenly across several immunoSEQ plates. Sequencing used immunoSEQ multiplex PCR; TCRdb keeps in-frame clones, though not all of them. Found here are about 600,000 clones, 95% to 98% of them singletons; the top ten hold 0.045% to 0.06%. The CDR3 is 12 amino acids. Trimming left V 3 bases short and J 7 bases short, with 9 bases between. CDR1 is SGHDT and CDR2 is YYEEEE in the germline V gene. What was sequenced was naive CD4+ T cells sorted from blood. The subset was: CD45RA+ positively selected. The TCR was taken from a woman under 40 in good health. This rearrangement joins TRBV5-6 to TRBJ2-3; no clear D gene. The CDR3 here is CASSSTGYTQYF. In nucleotides, the CDR3 is TGTGCCAGCAGCTCGACTGGGTATACGCAGTATTTT.